Below are 31 T cell receptor beta chains sequenced from a single sample in a study of OX40 agonist ivuxolimab in advanced cancers. TCRdb keeps only in-frame clones here, not all; method: immunoSEQ multiplex PCR. This table holds 60,000 or so clones, 84% found once. This material consisted of CD4+ or CD8+ T cells sorted from blood, taken in a trial of the OX40 agonist ivuxolimab. The receptor source for this set is an adult with an advanced solid tumor such as melanoma, head and neck, liver or kidney cancer.

This clone was observed a single time. V is TRBV10-2 and J is TRBJ1-1; D is perhaps TRBD1 (5 bases). CDR3 length equals 14 residues. Trimming shortened V by 6 bases and J by 5 bases, and 16 bases separated the two germline ends. CDR1 and CDR2 from the germline V gene are WSHSY and SAAADI. The chain's CDR3 is CASRGGESRTEAFF. CDR3 in DNA: TGCGCCAGCAGGGGGGGGGAGAGTCGGACTGAAGCTTTCTTT.

This chain connects TRBV14 to TRBJ2-5; 9 bases line up with TRBD2. The CDR3 is made up of 18 amino acids. Germline V gene sequence: CDR1 SGHDN, CDR2 FVKESK. The V segment lost 4 bases and the J segment 2 bases; nucleotides outside the gene matches: 14. The CDR3 nucleotides read TGTGCCAGCAGCCTTATGATCCCTAGCGGGGACTTACAAGAGACCCAGTACTTC. Protein product: CASSLMIPSGDLQETQYF.

The chain recombines TRBV10-3 with TRBJ1-1; 7 bases agree with TRBD1. The CDR3 is 15 amino acids. Per the germline V gene, CDR1 is ENHRY and CDR2 is SYGVKD. With V trimmed by 3 bases and J by 3 bases, 7 bases remained unmatched. The CDR3 DNA is TGTGCCATCAGTGAATTGACAGGGTGGGACACTGAAGCTTTCTTT. It yields the protein CAISELTGWDTEAFF.

The V and J genes are TRBV5-6 and TRBJ2-3, with D maybe TRBD2 (6 bases). The CDR3 runs to 16 residues. V lost 4 bases to trimming and J lost 1 base, with 16 bases between them. Germline loops: CDR1 SGHDT, CDR2 YYEEEE. CDR3 bases: TGTGCCAGCAGCGAGGTGGCGGGGTGGGGCACAGATACGCAGTATTTT. Its protein is CASSEVAGWGTDTQYF. The full variable domain, rest sourced from reference TRBV5-6 and TRBJ2-3, is DAGVTQSPTHLIKTRGQQVTLRCSPKSGHDTVSWYQQALGQGPQFIFQYYEEEERQRGNFPDRFSGHQFPNYSSELNVNALLLGDSALYLCASSEVAGWGTDTQYFGPGTRLTVL.

The CDR3 sequence: CATSGDRGLFNEKLFF. CDR3 DNA sequence: TGTGCCACCAGCGGCGACAGGGGACTATTTAATGAAAAACTGTTTTTT. The chain is built from TRBV15 and TRBJ1-4; 8 bases fit TRBD1. V was clipped by 5 bases and J by 4 bases; unmatched bases: 9. The CDR3 is 16 residues long. Per germline, CDR1 LNHNV and CDR2 YYDKDF (reference sequence).

The chain couples TRBV7-9 to TRBJ1-4; D unclear. The CDR3 is 14 residues long. V lost 5 bases to trimming and J lost 5 bases, with 12 bases between them. Germline CDR1 and CDR2: SEHNR and FQNEAQ (reference sequence). The CDR3 loop is CASSLGLKNEKLFF. The CDR3 nucleotides read TGTGCCAGCAGCCTTGGACTGAAGAATGAAAAACTGTTTTTT.

The V gene is TRBV6-5, the J gene TRBJ2-3; 8 bases are a match to TRBD2. CDR3 length equals 14 residues. Germline V gives CDR1 MNHEY, CDR2 SVGAGI. V trimming: 8 bases; J trimming: 6 bases; junction bases outside the gene matches: 10. CDR3 in amino acids: CASSLTGGPDTQYF. In DNA form, the CDR3 reads TGTGCCAGCTCCCTGACGGGGGGGCCTGATACGCAGTATTTT.

The rearrangement joins TRBV5-4 to TRBJ2-3, with D tentatively TRBD1 or TRBD2 (5 bases each). Trimming took 2 bases from V and 8 from J, leaving 15 bases between them. The germline CDR1 and CDR2 sequences are SGHNT and YYREEE (reference sequence). CDR3 length: 14 residues. The CDR3 sequence: CASSFFGALSTQYF. The CDR3 nucleotides are TGTGCCAGCAGCTTTTTCGGGGCTCTGAGTACGCAGTATTTT.

This clone came up once. The chain uses TRBV11-3 and TRBJ2-1; 9 bases align to TRBD2. J lost 1 base, V lost 5 bases, and 6 bases had no gene match. This CDR3 has 16 residues. The germline gives CDR1 SGHNT, CDR2 YENEEA. CDR3 loop: CASSKASGVSYNEQFF. Here the CDR3 DNA reads TGTGCCAGCAGCAAGGCTAGCGGGGTATCCTACAATGAGCAGTTCTTC.

The chain is built from TRBV6-1 and TRBJ1-3, with unresolved D. The CDR3 totals 14 residues. Trimming removed 9 bases at V and 1 base at J, with 13 bases between. Germline CDR1 is MNHNS and CDR2 is SASEGT. CDR3 sequence reads: CASISRDSGNTIYF. The CDR3 bases are TGTGCCAGTATCTCCCGGGATTCTGGAAACACCATATATTTT.

Turning to this clone: The junction and the germline gene differ at one end; a read error may be behind it. Within the sample, other DNA sequences also encode this same CDR3. The V call is TRBV6-5, the J call TRBJ1-4, with D uncertain. The CDR3 runs to 13 residues. The germline V gene encodes CDR1 MNHEY and CDR2 SVGAGI. The DNA of the CDR3 is TGTGCCAGCAGATCCGGGAATAATGAAAAACTATTTTTT. Its protein product is CASRSGNNEKLFF.

The chain is built from TRBV28 and TRBJ1-2, with D perhaps matching TRBD1 (6 bases). Germline V CDR1 and CDR2: MDHEN, SYDVKM. Trimming took off 7 bases at V and 8 bases at J, with 20 bases between the two ends. This CDR3 contains 14 residues. This CDR3 reads CASTLGGPELGYTF. The CDR3 region has the DNA TGTGCCAGCACCCTCGGGGGGCCAGAGTTGGGCTACACCTTC.

The gene calls are TRBV18 and TRBJ1-5, with D hard to call. Germline V gene sequence: CDR1 KGHSH, CDR2 LQKENI. The CDR3 loop spans 13 amino acids. V lost 3 bases to trimming and J lost 4 bases, with 7 bases between them. The CDR3: CASSPTDNQPQHF. CDR3 bases: TGTGCCAGCTCACCCACAGATAATCAGCCCCAGCATTTT.

The rearrangement joins TRBV4-3 to TRBJ2-3; 10 bases agree with TRBD2. Germline V gene data show CDR1 as LGHNA and CDR2 as YSLEER. The CDR3 sequence is 15 residues long. The V gene end was trimmed by 0 bases and the J gene end by 6 bases; junction bases not matched to a gene: 3. The CDR3 nucleotides are TGCGCCAGCAGCCAAGATAGCGGGGGGTGGGATACGCAGTATTTT. This codes for CASSQDSGGWDTQYF.

Ten or more counts support this clone. This chain joins TRBV30 and TRBJ1-1; D remains ambiguous. The CDR3 spans 13 residues. Germline CDR1 and CDR2: GTSNPN and SVGIG (reference sequence). V lost 2 bases, J lost 1 base, and 8 bases lay in between. CDR3 residues: CAWSLTENTEAFF. The CDR3 DNA reads TGTGCCTGGAGTCTTACCGAGAACACTGAAGCTTTCTTT.

V gene TRBV10-3 combines with J gene TRBJ1-1; D is unresolved. V shed 3 bases and J shed 0 bases, with 11 bases lying between them. Germline assignment: CDR1 ENHRY and CDR2 SYGVKD. This CDR3 spans 15 amino acids. In DNA form, the CDR3 reads TGTGCCATCAGTGACCCCCCCAGCATGAACACTGAAGCTTTCTTT. As protein: CAISDPPSMNTEAFF.

V usage is TRBV5-1 and J usage is TRBJ1-1, with 8 bases matching TRBD1. Trimming removed 4 bases from V and 5 bases from J; junction bases left unmatched: 4. Per the germline V gene, CDR1 is SGHRS and CDR2 is YFSETQ. This CDR3 has 13 residues. This chain's CDR3 is CASSTTGETEAFF. The DNA of the CDR3 is TGCGCCAGCAGCACGACAGGGGAAACTGAAGCTTTCTTT.

V and J are TRBV5-1 and TRBJ2-5; D might be TRBD1 or TRBD2, each matching 5 bases. Trimming took off 7 bases at V and 2 bases at J, with 18 bases between the two ends. Germline V gene sequence: CDR1 SGHRS, CDR2 YFSETQ. The length of the CDR3 is 15 residues. For the CDR3, the DNA is TGCGCCAGCGGGAAGGCCGGGGCCGGGCAAGAGACCCAGTACTTC. This gives the protein CASGKAGAGQETQYF.

This clone was observed a single time. The chain uses TRBV6-1 and TRBJ1-6, with a possible D match to TRBD1 (5 bases). Germline lookup yields CDR1 MNHNS and CDR2 SASEGT. The CDR3 is 15 residues long. V was cut by 6 bases and J by 10 bases, with 19 bases left in between. The CDR3 bases are TGTGCCAGCAGCCAAGGGGCAGGGTCAAGGTCACCCCTCCACTTT. It encodes CASSQGAGSRSPLHF.

The chain links TRBV2 to TRBJ2-7; TRBD2 is a possible D gene (6 bases). CDR1 is SNHLY and CDR2 is FYNNEI in the germline V gene. This CDR3 is built from 13 residues. V was pared by 3 bases and J by 6 bases, with 12 bases between. CDR3 DNA: TGTGCCAGCAGTGAGAATCAGGGAGGCGAGCAGTACTTC. Translating it yields CASSENQGGEQYF.

The chain joins TRBV19 to TRBJ2-6; TRBD1 agrees at 8 bases. The CDR3 covers 17 residues. After removal of 5 bases from V and 2 bases from J, the junction contained 8 bases not matched to a gene. The germline gives CDR1 LNHDA, CDR2 SQIVND (reference sequence). The CDR3 region has the DNA TGTGCCAGTAGTCCCGGGACAGGTTACACTGGGGCCAACGTCCTGACTTTC. Protein: CASSPGTGYTGANVLTF.

V is TRBV30 and J is TRBJ2-3, with 8 bases aligning to TRBD1. From germline, CDR1 is GTSNPN and CDR2 SVGIG (reference sequence). CDR3 length: 13 residues. The junction had 2 bases not matched to a gene; V was cut back by 3 bases and J by 3 bases. The chain's CDR3 is CAWSGQGTDTQYF. CDR3 nucleotides: TGTGCCTGGAGCGGACAGGGAACAGATACGCAGTATTTT.

The chain uses TRBV5-4 and TRBJ2-1; TRBD2 agrees at 13 bases. CDR1 is SGHNT and CDR2 is YYREEE in the germline V gene (reference sequence). The J segment lost 7 bases and the V segment lost 4 bases, leaving 8 bases of the junction unmatched. The CDR3 has 16 amino acids. The CDR3 sequence: CASSPAGTSGINEQFF. CDR3 coding DNA: TGTGCCAGCAGCCCAGCCGGGACTAGCGGGATAAATGAGCAGTTCTTC.

The chain carries TRBV18 and TRBJ2-7, with 13 bases identical to TRBD2. With V trimmed by 4 bases and J by 4 bases, 7 bases remained unmatched. Germline CDR1 is KGHSH and CDR2 is LQKENI. This CDR3 is 16 amino acids long. The CDR3, as DNA: TGTGCCAGCTCACGGGACGGACTAGCGGGAGTATACGAGCAGTACTTC. Protein product: CASSRDGLAGVYEQYF.

This clone has a single count. The chain recombines TRBV27 with TRBJ1-2; TRBD1 might be the D (6 bases). V was trimmed by 0 bases and J by 4 bases, leaving 12 bases between them. Germline CDR1 is MNHEY and CDR2 is SMNVEV (reference sequence). The CDR3 is made up of 15 amino acids. The CDR3 sequence is CASSLSGGFAYGYTF. DNA of the CDR3: TGTGCCAGCAGTTTATCAGGGGGATTTGCCTATGGCTACACCTTC.

The chain is built from TRBV5-1 and TRBJ2-2; D may be TRBD2 (5 bases). Trimming removed 0 bases from V and 4 bases from J, with 7 bases in between. Germline V lookup: CDR1 SGHRS, CDR2 YFSETQ. CDR3 length: 14 residues. The CDR3 DNA reads as TGCGCCAGCAGCTTGGATGGGAGCACCGGGGAGCTGTTTTTT. Its translation is CASSLDGSTGELFF. The full variable domain, rest sourced from reference TRBV5-1 and TRBJ2-2, is KAGVTQTPRYLIKTRGQQVTLSCSPISGHRSVSWYQQTPGQGLQFLFEYFSETQRNKGNFPGRFSGRQFSNSRSEMNVSTLELGDSALYLCASSLDGSTGELFFGEGSRLTVL.

This sequence joins TRBV21-1 and TRBJ1-6. TRBV21-1 is given as a pseudogene. The length of the CDR3 is 18 residues. The CDR3 DNA is TGTGCCAGCAGCCGACTTGTCAGGAGGAGCTCCTATAATTCACCCCTCCACTTT. Translation gives CASSRLVRRSSYNSPLHF.

V gene TRBV6-6 combines with J gene TRBJ2-7; 12 nucleotides line up with TRBD2. CDR3 size: 13 residues. J lost 9 bases, V lost 7 bases, and 7 bases had no gene match. Germline V lookup: CDR1 MNHNY, CDR2 SVGAGI (reference sequence). The CDR3 DNA reads TGTGCCAGCAACCCTAGCGGGGGGGCTTTGCAGTACTTC. As protein: CASNPSGGALQYF.

The chain links TRBV7-7 to TRBJ2-7; 9 bases fit TRBD1. V dropped 5 bases and J dropped 6; count of bases not matched to a gene: 5. CDR3 length equals 13 residues. In germline, CDR1 is SSHAT, CDR2 FNYEAQ (reference sequence). CDR3 sequence (DNA): TGTGCCAGCAGCCGGGACAGGGTTTCCGAGCAGTACTTC. Amino acid sequence: CASSRDRVSEQYF.

The chain couples TRBV6-6 to TRBJ1-5; TRBD1 matches 7 bases. The ends lost 5 bases at V and 2 bases at J; junction bases unmatched: 3. Germline V gene lookup returns CDR1 MNHNY and CDR2 SVGAGI (reference sequence). CDR3 length: 14 amino acids. CDR3 region: CASSDRVGNQPQHF. Here the CDR3 DNA reads TGTGCCAGCAGTGACAGGGTGGGCAATCAGCCCCAGCATTTT.

The rearrangement joins TRBV19 to TRBJ1-3; D is possibly TRBD1 (5 bases). CDR1 and CDR2 from the germline V gene are LNHDA and SQIVND (reference sequence). The CDR3 sequence is 14 residues long. V was shortened by 5 bases and J by 0 bases, with 8 bases between the two germline ends. Here the CDR3 DNA reads TGTGCCAGTAGTCCCGGGACCTCTGGAAACACCATATATTTT. It codes for CASSPGTSGNTIYF. Supplemented by reference TRBV19 and TRBJ1-3, the full variable domain reads DGGITQSPKYLFRKEGQNVTLSCEQNLNHDAMYWYRQDPGQGLRLIYYSQIVNDFQKGDIAEGYSVSREKKESFPLTVTSAQKNPTAFYLCASSPGTSGNTIYFGEGSWLTVV.